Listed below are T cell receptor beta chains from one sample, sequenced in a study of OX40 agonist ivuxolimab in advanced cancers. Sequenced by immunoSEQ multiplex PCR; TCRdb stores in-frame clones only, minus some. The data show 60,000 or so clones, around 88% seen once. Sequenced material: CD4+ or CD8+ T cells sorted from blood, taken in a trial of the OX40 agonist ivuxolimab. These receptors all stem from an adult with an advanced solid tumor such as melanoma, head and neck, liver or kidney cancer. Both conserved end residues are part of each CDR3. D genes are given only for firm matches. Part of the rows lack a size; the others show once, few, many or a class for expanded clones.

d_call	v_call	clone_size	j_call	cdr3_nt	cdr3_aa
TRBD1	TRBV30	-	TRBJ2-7	TGTGCCTGGAGTGTACAAGGACAGGGGAAGCAGTACTTC	CAWSVQGQGKQYF
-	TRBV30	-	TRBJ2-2	TGTGCCTGGGGAGGTGGACTCCTAACCGGGGAGCTGTTTTTT	CAWGGGLLTGELFF
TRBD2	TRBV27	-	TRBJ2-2	TGTGCCAGCAGTACTAGCGGGAGGACCACCGGGGAGCTGTTTTTT	CASSTSGRTTGELFF
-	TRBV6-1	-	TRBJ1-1	TGTGCCAGCAGTGAATATGGGAGTGTTGTATATGAAGCTTTCTTT	CASSEYGSVVYEAFF
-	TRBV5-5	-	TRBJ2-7	TGTGCCAGCAGCTTGTACTATGACGCTAGGGAAGGCGAGCAGTACTTC	CASSLYYDAREGEQYF
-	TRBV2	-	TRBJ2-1	TGTGCCAGCAGTGAAAGGCAGGGGCGGGACAATGAGCAGTTCTTC	CASSERQGRDNEQFF
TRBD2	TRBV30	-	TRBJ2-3	TGTGCCTGGACCCCGGGACTAGCGGACACAGATACGCAGTATTTT	CAWTPGLADTDTQYF
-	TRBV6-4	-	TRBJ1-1	TGTGCCAGCAGTGAACAGGCTAGCGGGTACACTGAAGCTTTCTTT	CASSEQASGYTEAFF
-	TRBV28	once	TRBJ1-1	TGTGCCAGCAGCCCTGGGAACAGACCGAACACTGAAGCTTTCTTT	CASSPGNRPNTEAFF
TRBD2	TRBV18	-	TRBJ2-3	TGTGCCAGCTCACCACCGACTAGCGGCACAGATACGCAGTATTTT	CASSPPTSGTDTQYF
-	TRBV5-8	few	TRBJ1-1	TGTGCCAGCAGCCCCCGGGTCAACACTGAAGCTTTCTTT	CASSPRVNTEAFF
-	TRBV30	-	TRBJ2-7	TGTGCCTGGAACCTGGGCAGGGCGGGGGAGCAGTACTTC	CAWNLGRAGEQYF
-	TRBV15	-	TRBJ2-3	TGTGCCACCAGTTCTGGGGCTTCTAGCACAGATACGCAGTATTTT	CATSSGASSTDTQYF
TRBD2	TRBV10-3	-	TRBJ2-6	TGTGCCATCAGTCGGGGACTAGCGGGATCCTCTGGGGCCAACGTCCTGACTTTC	CAISRGLAGSSGANVLTF
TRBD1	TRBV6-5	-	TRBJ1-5	TGTGCCAGCAGCCCGGACAGGGATCAGCCCCAGCATTTT	CASSPDRDQPQHF
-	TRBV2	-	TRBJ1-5	TGTGCCTGGAAAGTTGTTCAGCCCCAGCATTTT	CAWKVVQPQHF
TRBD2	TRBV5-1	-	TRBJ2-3	TGCGCCAGCAGCTTAGGACCTAGCGGGCCAACAGATACGCAGTATTTT	CASSLGPSGPTDTQYF
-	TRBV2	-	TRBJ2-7	TGTGCCAGCAGGGAACGGGGAGAGCAGTACTTC	CASRERGEQYF
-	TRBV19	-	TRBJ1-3	TGTGCCAGTAGTAGGATGAGCTCTGGAAACACCATATATTTT	CASSRMSSGNTIYF
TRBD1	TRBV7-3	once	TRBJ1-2	TGTGCCAGCAGTTTGGGACAGCCTGGGGACTATGGCTACACCTTC	CASSLGQPGDYGYTF
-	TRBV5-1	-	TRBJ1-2	TGCGCCAGCAGCCTTCGAACAGGGAGCAGTCATGGCTACACCTTC	CASSLRTGSSHGYTF
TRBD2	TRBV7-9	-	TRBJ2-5	TGTGCCAGCAGCCCAGGGACTACCCAAGAGACCCAGTACTTC	CASSPGTTQETQYF
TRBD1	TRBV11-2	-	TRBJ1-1	TGTGCCAGCAGTTGGGGACAGGGGGCAGGCACTGAAGCTTTCTTT	CASSWGQGAGTEAFF
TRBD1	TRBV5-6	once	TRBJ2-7	TGTGCCAGCAGCAAGACAGGGAAATCCTACGAGCAGTACTTC	CASSKTGKSYEQYF
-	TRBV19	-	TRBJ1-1	TGTGCCAGTAGTACACAGAGGAACACTGAAGCTTTCTTT	CASSTQRNTEAFF
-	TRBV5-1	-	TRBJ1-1	TGCGCCAGCAGCTTGGAGGTCTGGGGGGCCCGGACTGAAGCTTTCTTT	CASSLEVWGARTEAFF
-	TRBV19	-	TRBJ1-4	TGTGCCAGTAGTGGTGTTGCAACTAATGAAAAACTGTTTTTT	CASSGVATNEKLFF
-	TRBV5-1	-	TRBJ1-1	TGCGCCAGCAGCTTGGCCTCTCGGGGGTCTGAAGCTTTCTTT	CASSLASRGSEAFF
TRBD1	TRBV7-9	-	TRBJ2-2	TGTGCCAGCAGCCGGGGACAGGTGGACGGGGAGCTGTTTTTT	CASSRGQVDGELFF
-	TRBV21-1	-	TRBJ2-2	TGTGCCAGCAGCAAAGGACAGGAGAACACCGGGGAGCTGTTTTTT	CASSKGQENTGELFF
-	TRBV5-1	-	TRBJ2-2	TGCGCCAGCAGCTCGGACACGACGAACACCGGGGAGCTGTTTTTT	CASSSDTTNTGELFF
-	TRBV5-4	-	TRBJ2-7	TGTGCCAGCAGCCTCGGGACGCAGTACGAGCAGTACTTC	CASSLGTQYEQYF
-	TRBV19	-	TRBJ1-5	TGTGCCAGTACGGTAGGACTTCTAAGTGGCAATCAGCCCCAGCATTTT	CASTVGLLSGNQPQHF
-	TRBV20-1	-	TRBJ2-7	TGCAGTGTCAGGGAATACGAGCAGTACTTC	CSVREYEQYF
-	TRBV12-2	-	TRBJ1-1	TGTGCAAGTCGCCCCTCGGGGCAGCACATGAACACTGAAGCTTTCTTT	CASRPSGQHMNTEAFF
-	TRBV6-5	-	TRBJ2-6	TGTGCCAGCAGTTATGGGATCGGCTCTGGGGCCAACGTCCTGACTTTC	CASSYGIGSGANVLTF
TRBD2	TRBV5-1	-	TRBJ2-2	TGCGCCAGCAGCTTGGCTTCGGGGGGCACCGGGGAGCTGTTTTTT	CASSLASGGTGELFF
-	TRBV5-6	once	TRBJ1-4	TGTGCCAGCAGCCCCTTTTGGGAAAAACTGTTTTTT	CASSPFWEKLFF
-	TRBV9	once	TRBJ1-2	TGTGCCAGCAGCGTTCCTGGACAGCCATATGGCTACACCTTC	CASSVPGQPYGYTF
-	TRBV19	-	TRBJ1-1	TGTGCCAGTAGTGCGCGTTCGTATGAAGCTTTCTTT	CASSARSYEAFF
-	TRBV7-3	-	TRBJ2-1	TGTGCCAGCAGCCCGACAGGTTACTCCTACAATGAGCAGTTCTTC	CASSPTGYSYNEQFF
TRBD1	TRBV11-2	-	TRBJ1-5	TGTGCCAGCAGCTCCGGGACAGCCGGGGGTCAGCCCCAGCATTTT	CASSSGTAGGQPQHF
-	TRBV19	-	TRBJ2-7	TGTGCCAGTAGTATGTCCGGTTGGGGGTCCTACGAGCAGTACTTC	CASSMSGWGSYEQYF
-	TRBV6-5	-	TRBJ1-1	TGTGCCAGCAGTTACTCGGAGGCCGTGAACACTGAAGCTTTCTTT	CASSYSEAVNTEAFF
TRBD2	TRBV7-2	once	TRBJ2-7	TGTGCCAGCAGCTTAGGAACTAGCGGGAGGGCTTTGAGCTCCTACGAGCAGTACTTC	CASSLGTSGRALSSYEQYF
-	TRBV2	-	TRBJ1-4	TGTGCCAGCAGGAGGGTGGCAAATGAAAAACTGTTTTTT	CASRRVANEKLFF
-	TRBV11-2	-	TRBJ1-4	TGTGCCAGCAGCTTAATCACTAATGAAAAACTGTTTTTT	CASSLITNEKLFF
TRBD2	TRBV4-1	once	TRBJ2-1	TGCGCCAGCAGCTCCAGGATAGCGGGAGGGCGAAATGAGCAGTTCTTC	CASSSRIAGGRNEQFF
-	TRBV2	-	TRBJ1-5	TGTGCCAGCAGCGGGACACCCGGGTTGGAGCCCCAGCATTTT	CASSGTPGLEPQHF
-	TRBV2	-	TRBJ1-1	TGTGCCAGCAGTGAAGAGAACAGGTACACTGAAGCTTTCTTT	CASSEENRYTEAFF
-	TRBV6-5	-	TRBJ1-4	TGTGCCAGCTCTCTTGTAGGGGGAAAACTGTTTTTT	CASSLVGGKLFF
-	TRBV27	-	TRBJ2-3	TGTGCCAGCAGGCGGCAGGGGAACACAGATACGCAGTATTTT	CASRRQGNTDTQYF
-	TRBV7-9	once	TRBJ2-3	TGTGCCAGCAGCCTACAGGGAAGTGGGACAGATACGCAGTATTTT	CASSLQGSGTDTQYF
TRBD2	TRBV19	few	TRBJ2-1	TGTGCCAGTAGTCCCGGACTAGCGGGGGCCACGAATGAGCAGTTCTTC	CASSPGLAGATNEQFF
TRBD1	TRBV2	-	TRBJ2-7	TGTGCCAGCAGTTCTGACAGGGGGAGGTACGAGCAGTACTTC	CASSSDRGRYEQYF
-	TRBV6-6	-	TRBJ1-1	TGTGCCAGCAGTTACCCATTTGGAGGGGAAGCTTTCTTT	CASSYPFGGEAFF
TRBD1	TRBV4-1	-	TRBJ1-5	TGCGCCAGCAGCCGATTACAGGGGCAGAATCAGCCCCAGCATTTT	CASSRLQGQNQPQHF
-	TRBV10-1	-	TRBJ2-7	TGCGCCAGCAGTGTGGCCCCGGGGGCCTACGAGCAGTACTTC	CASSVAPGAYEQYF
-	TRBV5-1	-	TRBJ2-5	TGCGCCAGCAGCACGCAAGAGACCCAGTACTTC	CASSTQETQYF
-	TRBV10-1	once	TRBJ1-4	TGCGCCAGCAGTGTCCGGGACGATTGGAAGTATTTTTTTGAAAAACTGTTTTTT	CASSVRDDWKYFFEKLFF